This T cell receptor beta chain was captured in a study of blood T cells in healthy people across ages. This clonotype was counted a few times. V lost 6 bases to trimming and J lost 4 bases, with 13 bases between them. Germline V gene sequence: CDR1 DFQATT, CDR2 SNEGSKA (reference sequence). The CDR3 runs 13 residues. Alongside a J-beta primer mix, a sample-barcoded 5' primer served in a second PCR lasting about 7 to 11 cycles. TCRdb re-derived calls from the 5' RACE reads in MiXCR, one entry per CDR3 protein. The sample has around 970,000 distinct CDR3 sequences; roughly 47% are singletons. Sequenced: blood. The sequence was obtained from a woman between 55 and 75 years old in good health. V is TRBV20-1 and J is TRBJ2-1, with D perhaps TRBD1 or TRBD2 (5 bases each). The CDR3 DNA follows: TGCAGTGCAAACCGGGACCAGTACAATGAGCAGTTCTTC. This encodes CSANRDQYNEQFF.